The entry below gives a single TCR beta chain sequence along with its context. The CDR3 does not end in the conserved phenylalanine or tryptophan, so this is likely a read error. This CDR3 is 18 amino acids long. Germline V gives CDR1 LGHNA, CDR2 YSLEER. A modified ARM-PCR protocol with three rounds of nested PCR amplified TCRbeta. Via MiXCR, TCRdb re-called the multiplex PCR reads, giving one row per CDR3 protein. The data contain 70,000 to 95,000 distinct CDR3 sequences, just over 75% of them singletons. This entry is derived from a study of tumor and adjacent non-tumor tissue in lung cancer. At the level of the study: Patients were aged about 30 to 80, roughly nine men and 5 women, stage I to III.

This sample's RNA came from whole unsorted tissue. The normal lung tissue was taken more than 3 cm from the tumor edge. Input material: distant non-tumor lung tissue. The rearrangement links TRBV4-3 to TRBJ2-1; D is undetermined. This clonotype was sampled from a man between 65 and 80 years old with non-small cell lung cancer. For the CDR3, the DNA is TGCGCCAGCAGCCAAGACTTGTCGCGGAGACGCTCCTACAATGGGCAGTTCTTA. This gives the protein CASSQDLSRRRSYNGQFL.